These 25 T cell receptor beta chains share one sample of origin, sequenced in a study of T cells in Graves' hyperthyroidism and ophthalmopathy. RNA transcripts yielded amplified TCR beta CDR3 regions. HTBI primers drove first-round RT-PCR of the TCR CDR3. TCRdb reanalysed the multiplex PCR reads using MiXCR and keeps one entry per CDR3 protein. The data show about 620,000 distinct CDR3 sequences, about a sixth seen once. Material: blood. Source of these receptors: a woman in her 30s with Graves' hyperthyroidism.

This clonotype has at least ten counts. This chain uses TRBV20-1 with TRBJ2-5; 8 bases align to TRBD2. CDR1 and CDR2 from the germline V gene are DFQATT and SNEGSKA (reference sequence). The V and J ends lost 5 bases and 2 bases, in that order; junction bases with no gene match: 22. The CDR3 is 19 residues long. CDR3 sequence reads: CSASRHALAGDLRQETQYF. The CDR3 coding sequence is TGCAGTGCTTCCCGCCACGCGCTAGCGGGTGACCTCCGACAAGAGACCCAGTACTTC.

This clonotype has ten or more counts. The genes are TRBV5-1 and TRBJ1-1, with D unclear. V was shortened by 4 bases and J by 7 bases, with 14 bases between the two germline ends. Germline loops: CDR1 SGHRS, CDR2 YFSETQ. CDR3 length equals 13 residues. CDR3 residues: CASSHGSDLEAFF. CDR3 in DNA: TGCGCCAGCAGCCACGGATCGGACCTTGAAGCTTTCTTT.

This clonotype was observed many times. V gene TRBV28 combines with J gene TRBJ2-7, with D possibly matching TRBD1 (5 bases). CDR1 is MDHEN, CDR2 SYDVKM, per germline. CDR3 length equals 16 residues. V lost 6 bases and J 5 bases, leaving 23 bases between the germline ends. CDR3 nucleotide sequence: TGTGCCAGCAGATCGGCTTTAAAGGGGTATCTGGACGAGCAGTACTTC. Translating gives CASRSALKGYLDEQYF. The variable domain in full, with the rest retrieved from reference TRBV28 and TRBJ2-7, is DVKVTQSSRYLVKRTGEKVFLECVQDMDHENMFWYRQDPGLGLRLIYFSYDVKMKEKGDIPEGYSVSREKKERFSLILESASTNQTSMYLCASRSALKGYLDEQYFGPGTRLTVT.

The rearrangement links TRBV20-1 to TRBJ1-2, with D maybe TRBD1 (6 bases). In germline, CDR1 is DFQATT, CDR2 SNEGSKA (reference sequence). V lost 1 base to trimming and J lost 4 bases, with 13 bases between them. This CDR3 has 14 amino acids. Here the CDR3 reads CSARAPGDFYGYTF. CDR3 in DNA: TGCAGTGCTAGAGCCCCAGGGGATTTCTATGGCTACACCTTC.

As regards this clonotype: This may stem from a read error, because a much larger clone lies one nucleotide away. The chain couples TRBV12-3 or TRBV12-4 to TRBJ2-7; D is perhaps TRBD2 (6 bases). The J call may be wrong; the DNA end is better matched by TRBJ2-1. CDR3 size: 15 residues. The CDR3 reads CASSHRDGLSYEQFF. CDR3 in DNA: TGTGCCAGCAGTCACCGGGACGGACTATCCTACGAGCAGTTCTTC.

This clonotype was seen only a few times. The chain carries TRBV3-1 and TRBJ2-4; a weak D match, TRBD2 (6 bases). The germline CDR1 and CDR2 sequences are LGHDT and YNNKEL (reference sequence). V was shortened by 0 bases and J by 2 bases, with 11 bases between the two germline ends. The CDR3 length is 16 residues. DNA for the CDR3: TGTGCCAGCAGCCAAGAATCTGCGGGGACCAAAAACATTCAGTACTTC. Protein product: CASSQESAGTKNIQYF.

This chain joins TRBV20-1 and TRBJ2-3; the D is unclear. Germline V gene sequence: CDR1 DFQATT, CDR2 SNEGSKA (reference sequence). CDR3 size: 11 residues. Trimming took 5 bases from V and 6 from J, leaving 9 bases between them. In DNA form, the CDR3 reads TGCAGTGCTCCCTTCCGGGATACGCAGTATTTT. Translated: CSAPFRDTQYF.

In this sample, this clonotype turned up many times. The CDR3 spells CASGLYAFNYNEQFF. CDR3 in DNA: TGTGCTAGTGGTTTGTACGCATTCAACTACAATGAGCAGTTCTTC. The chain employs TRBV12-5 and TRBJ2-1; D is uncertain. CDR1 and CDR2 (germline): LGHNT, FRNRAP. V gave up 2 bases and J gave up 3 bases, with 11 bases separating them. The CDR3 has 15 amino acids.

The sample holds many counts of this clonotype. This chain connects TRBV20-1 to TRBJ1-1; D possibly corresponds to TRBD1 (5 bases). The CDR3 has 14 amino acids. The V gene lost 3 bases and the J gene lost 0 bases, with 11 bases spanning the gap. Per germline, CDR1 DFQATT and CDR2 SNEGSKA (reference sequence). The CDR3 nucleotides are TGCAGTGCTAGTCCGACAGACCTGAACACTGAAGCTTTCTTT. Protein product: CSASPTDLNTEAFF.

In its sample, this clonotype was seen many times. V and J are TRBV20-1 and TRBJ2-1; TRBD2 matches 13 bases. After removal of 7 bases from V and 7 bases from J, the junction contained 4 bases not matched to a gene. The germline V gene encodes CDR1 DFQATT and CDR2 SNEGSKA (reference sequence). CDR3 length: 13 residues. This CDR3 is CSVPGLAGNEQFF. CDR3 DNA: TGCAGTGTCCCGGGACTAGCGGGGAATGAGCAGTTCTTC.

This clonotype has a count of ten or more. The chain joins TRBV30 to TRBJ2-5, with 9 positions matching TRBD2. The V gene end was trimmed by 4 bases and the J gene end by 7 bases; junction bases not matched to a gene: 7. Germline CDR1 reads GTSNPN; CDR2 reads SVGIG (reference sequence). The CDR3 is 13 amino acids. As DNA, the CDR3 is TGTGCCTGGAACCCGGTGCGGGAGGGGACCCAGTACTTC. Translating it yields CAWNPVREGTQYF.

This clonotype was seen repeatedly, ten times or more. This chain connects TRBV25-1 to TRBJ2-3; TRBD2 agrees at 7 bases. This CDR3 comprises 14 residues. V was clipped by 3 bases and J by 3 bases; unmatched bases: 3. Germline V gene lookup returns CDR1 MGHDK and CDR2 SYGVNS. This CDR3 is CASSEIGRTDTQYF. The CDR3 DNA reads as TGTGCCAGCAGTGAGATCGGGAGGACAGATACGCAGTATTTT.

The chain recombines TRBV19 with TRBJ1-2; D is ambiguous. The V and J ends lost 3 bases and 0 bases respectively, with 8 bases between them. This CDR3 is 14 amino acids long. Looked up from germline, CDR1 is LNHDA and CDR2 is SQIVND (reference sequence). The CDR3 sequence: CASSISRSNYGYTF. The DNA for the CDR3 is TGTGCCAGTAGTATTAGCCGCTCTAACTATGGCTACACCTTC.

The V gene is TRBV25-1, the J gene TRBJ1-3, with a tentative D call TRBD1 (5 bases). Trimming pared 7 bases from V and 3 bases from J, leaving 7 bases between. Per the germline V gene, CDR1 is MGHDK and CDR2 is SYGVNS. The CDR3 is made up of 12 amino acids. This CDR3 reads CASKGSGNTIYF. The CDR3 nucleotides read TGTGCCAGCAAGGGGAGTGGAAACACCATATATTTT. The full variable domain, with the rest looked up from reference TRBV25-1 and TRBJ1-3, is EADIYQTPRYLVIGTGKKITLECSQTMGHDKMYWYQQDPGMELHLIHYSYGVNSTEKGDLSSESTVSRIRTEHFPLTLESARPSHTSQYLCASKGSGNTIYFGEGSWLTVV.

The chain has TRBV28 and TRBJ2-7; D may be TRBD2 (6 bases). Trimming removed 7 bases from V and 4 bases from J, with 20 bases in between. Germline V gene data show CDR1 as MDHEN and CDR2 as SYDVKM. This CDR3 has 15 amino acids. CDR3 nucleotide sequence: TGTGCCAGCACCCCAGGACTAAGTAGGGCGTACGAGCAGTACTTC. It specifies CASTPGLSRAYEQYF.

This clonotype was seen ten or more times. The V gene is TRBV5-1, the J gene TRBJ2-1; 7 bases map to TRBD1. CDR1 and CDR2 (germline): SGHRS, YFSETQ. After removal of 4 bases from V and 3 bases from J, the junction contained 10 bases not matched to a gene. The CDR3 consists of 16 residues. The CDR3 spells CASSPGQAVSYNEQFF. CDR3 nucleotides: TGCGCCAGCAGCCCCGGACAGGCAGTCAGCTACAATGAGCAGTTCTTC.

In this sample, this clonotype turned up once. The chain links TRBV27 to TRBJ2-3; 13 nucleotides match TRBD2. The CDR3 runs 14 residues. CDR1 and CDR2 from the germline V gene are MNHEY and SMNVEV (reference sequence). V dropped 7 bases and J dropped 6; count of bases not matched to a gene: 4. CDR3 bases: TGTGCCAGCAAAGAACTAGCGGGAGGGGATACGCAGTATTTT. It yields the protein CASKELAGGDTQYF.

This clonotype has ten or more counts. This sequence joins TRBV28 and TRBJ2-7; D gene uncertain. The CDR3 consists of 12 residues. CDR1 and CDR2 (germline): MDHEN, SYDVKM. Trimming pared 3 bases from V and 3 bases from J, leaving 6 bases between. CDR3 protein: CASSFVVYEQYF. The CDR3 bases are TGTGCCAGCAGTTTTGTAGTCTACGAGCAGTACTTC.

This clonotype showed up just a few times. V usage is TRBV10-1 and J usage is TRBJ2-1, with 11 bases lining up with TRBD2. This CDR3 contains 18 residues. V shed 0 bases and J 7 bases; nucleotides not matched to a gene: 11. CDR1 is WNHNN and CDR2 is SYGVQD in the germline V gene (reference sequence). DNA for the CDR3: TGCGCCAGCAGTGAGTCGAGAGATAGCGGGAGGGCCCTTAATGAGCAGTTCTTC. Protein: CASSESRDSGRALNEQFF.

This clonotype was counted many times. The rearrangement uses TRBV20-1 and TRBJ2-7; 9 bases line up with TRBD2. V lost 5 bases and J lost 3; bases outside the gene matches: 5. The germline CDR1 and CDR2 sequences are DFQATT and SNEGSKA (reference sequence). The CDR3 covers 13 residues. The CDR3 protein is CSAPLAGDYEQYF. The CDR3 DNA sequence: TGCAGTGCTCCTTTAGCGGGAGACTACGAGCAGTACTTC.

This clonotype showed up just a few times. In nucleotides, the CDR3 is TGTGCCAGCAGCTTGTCGCCAGGCACTGGAAACACCATATATTTT. It yields the protein CASSLSPGTGNTIYF. The chain uses TRBV5-8 and TRBJ1-3; D is uncertain. CDR1 and CDR2 (germline): SGHTS, YDEGEE. The CDR3 runs to 15 residues. V dropped 1 base and J dropped 2 bases, with 10 bases sitting between them.

This clonotype was found many times. The J gene is TRBJ1-1, the V gene TRBV6-2 or TRBV6-3, with D possibly being TRBD1 (6 bases). V was pared by 2 bases and J by 11 bases, with 18 bases between. This CDR3 comprises 14 residues. From germline, CDR1 is MNHEY and CDR2 SVGEGT. CDR3 DNA sequence: TGTGCCAGCAGTTACGGACAGCGGTTCCAGGGGGCTTTCTTT. It yields the protein CASSYGQRFQGAFF.

This clonotype has at least ten counts. DNA for the CDR3: TGTGCCAGCGATCCGAACACCGGGGAGCTGTTTTTT. This encodes CASDPNTGELFF. The J gene is TRBJ2-2, the V gene TRBV28; unclear D gene. This CDR3 is 12 amino acids long. V lost 8 bases, J lost 0 bases, and 4 bases lay in between. Germline CDR1 MDHEN, CDR2 SYDVKM. The variable domain in full, completed from reference TRBV28 and TRBJ2-2, reads DVKVTQSSRYLVKRTGEKVFLECVQDMDHENMFWYRQDPGLGLRLIYFSYDVKMKEKGDIPEGYSVSREKKERFSLILESASTNQTSMYLCASDPNTGELFFGEGSRLTVL.

This clonotype was found a few times. The gene calls are TRBV3-1 and TRBJ2-2; D is ambiguous. V lost 6 bases, J lost 7 bases, and 9 bases lay in between. The germline V gene has CDR1 LGHDT and CDR2 YNNKEL (reference sequence). This CDR3 has 12 residues. The CDR3 sequence: CASSRRGGELFF. CDR3 nucleotides: TGTGCCAGCAGTCGACGTGGCGGGGAGCTGTTTTTT.

This clonotype was counted many times. V and J are TRBV2 and TRBJ2-1, with 9 positions matching TRBD2. Unmatched junction bases numbered 7, after V lost 7 bases and J lost 6 bases. The CDR3 sequence is 14 residues long. The V gene's germline CDR1 is SNHLY and CDR2 FYNNEI. DNA of the CDR3: TGTGCCAGCATAGCGGGAGAAGAGGGCAATGAGCAGTTCTTC. Encoded protein: CASIAGEEGNEQFF. Full variable domain (outside the CDR3, taken from reference TRBV2 and TRBJ2-1): EPEVTQTPSHQVTQMGQEVILRCVPISNHLYFYWYRQILGQKVEFLVSFYNNEISEKSEIFDDQFSVERPDGSNFTLKIRSTKLEDSAMYFCASIAGEEGNEQFFGPGTRLTVL.